This entry lists 7 T cell receptor beta chains sequenced from one sample in a study of blood T cell repertoires in COVID-19. Profiling relied on immunoSEQ multiplex PCR, and the TCRdb table lists in-frame clones only, not all of them. The profile shows approximately 110,000 clones, about 76% of them singletons. Specimen: peripheral blood. The receptor set was obtained from a woman in her 70s with acute or convalescent COVID-19.

The chain's CDR3 is CAWSRGGDTGELFF. The CDR3 DNA reads TGTGCCTGGAGTCGGGGGGGCGACACCGGGGAGCTGTTTTTT. V gene TRBV30 combines with J gene TRBJ2-2, with TRBD2 identical over 8 bases. The junction had 2 bases not matched to a gene; V was cut back by 2 bases and J by 3 bases. The CDR3 has 14 amino acids. Germline V lookup: CDR1 GTSNPN, CDR2 SVGIG (reference sequence). The complete variable domain, with remaining parts taken from reference TRBV30 and TRBJ2-2, reads SQTIHQWPATLVQPVGSPLSLECTVEGTSNPNLYWYRQAAGRGLQLLFYSVGIGQISSEVPQNLSASRPQDRQFILSSKKLLLSDSGFYLCAWSRGGDTGELFFGEGSRLTVL.

This clone has just a few counts. V gene TRBV19 combines with J gene TRBJ2-2; 9 bases line up with TRBD2. Per germline, CDR1 LNHDA and CDR2 SQIVND (reference sequence). V shed 5 bases and J 4 bases; nucleotides not matched to a gene: 5. CDR3 length: 15 residues. For the CDR3, the DNA is TGTGCCAGTAGTGCGCGGGGGGGAATCACCGGGGAGCTGTTTTTT. Its translation is CASSARGGITGELFF.

V is TRBV4-1 and J is TRBJ1-1, with D perhaps matching TRBD1 (5 bases). The germline V and J ends were trimmed by 4 bases and 8 bases, with 17 bases remaining between them. The CDR3 has 14 residues. Looked up from germline, CDR1 is MGHRA and CDR2 is YSYEKL. The CDR3, as DNA: TGCGCCAGCAGCCGCTTGGGGGTGGAGGGGGAAGCTTTCTTT. Translating gives CASSRLGVEGEAFF.

The J gene is TRBJ1-1, the V gene TRBV28; 7 positions match TRBD1. CDR1 MDHEN and CDR2 SYDVKM come from the germline V gene. The CDR3 loop spans 14 amino acids. V was clipped by 5 bases and J by 1 base; unmatched bases: 4. Here the CDR3 DNA reads TGTGCCAGCAGTCACAACAGGGGGAACACTGAAGCTTTCTTT. The encoded protein is CASSHNRGNTEAFF.

V gene TRBV29-1 combines with J gene TRBJ2-2; 7 positions match TRBD2. After removal of 7 bases from V and 6 bases from J, the junction contained 11 bases not matched to a gene. This CDR3 has 14 residues. The germline V gene encodes CDR1 SQVTM and CDR2 ANQGSEA. The CDR3 DNA follows: TGCAGCGCCGGGACTGGGGGGGGTTCCGGGGAGCTGTTTTTT. This translates into CSAGTGGGSGELFF.

This clone was observed a handful of times. The chain is built from TRBV10-3 and TRBJ1-2; D gene uncertain. The CDR3 covers 12 residues. V was trimmed by 4 bases and J by 4 bases, leaving 7 bases between them. The germline V gene encodes CDR1 ENHRY and CDR2 SYGVKD. CDR3: CAISATSYGYTF. In nucleotides, the CDR3 is TGTGCCATCAGTGCGACTTCCTATGGCTACACCTTC.

This sequence joins TRBV23-1 and TRBJ1-2; D gene ambiguous. TRBV23-1 has ORF status, its function being uncertain. Trimming pared 6 bases from V and 1 base from J, leaving 12 bases between. The CDR3 totals 14 residues. The CDR3 is CASSPGLFNYGYTF. The CDR3 DNA sequence: TGCGCCAGCAGCCCCGGACTGTTTAACTATGGCTACACCTTC.